This TCR beta chain was profiled in a study of cytomegalovirus exposure and HLA in healthy donors. The PCR was carried out with 60 Vbeta primers and 13 Jbeta primers. The data were produced by immunoSEQ multiplex PCR, yet TCRdb's version contains in-frame clones alone and is incomplete. The sample lists roughly 120,000 clones; around 68% were seen once. The CDR3 length is 15 residues. The germline V gene has CDR1 SGHRS and CDR2 YFSETQ. J was trimmed by 4 bases and V by 4 bases; bases with no gene match: 3. The material sequenced was PBMCs. The rearrangement uses TRBV5-1 and TRBJ2-5; 14 bases map to TRBD2. The TCR comes from a woman aged 45-60 years in good health and CMV-seropositive. The CDR3 region has the DNA TGCGCCAGCAGCACGGGACTAGCGGGAGTAGAGACCCAGTACTTC. This codes for CASSTGLAGVETQYF.